This is a list of T cell receptor beta chains from one sample in a study of blood T cell repertoires in COVID-19. Generated by immunoSEQ multiplex PCR, the TCRdb table keeps only in-frame clones and is missing some. The table lists 300,000 to 400,000 clones, about 90% of them singletons. Sequencing input: peripheral blood. The origin of the receptors is a woman in her twenties or thirties with COVID-19, enrolled during active disease. CDR3s include the opening cysteine and the closing phenylalanine or tryptophan. D genes are given only for firm matches. Where a row states a size, it is once, few, many or the class of an expanded clone; other rows omit it.

>TRBJ2-7|TRBD1|15|TRBV18|NA
CASSPPGQGAYEQYF
TGTGCCAGCTCACCACCGGGACAGGGGGCTTACGAGCAGTACTTC
>TRBJ1-2|NA|14|TRBV28|NA
CASSLHRVGYGYTF
TGTGCCAGCAGTTTACACAGGGTGGGTTATGGCTACACCTTC
>TRBJ1-2|TRBD1|14|TRBV19|NA
CASSEGQGALGYTF
TGTGCCAGTAGTGAGGGACAGGGGGCTTTGGGCTACACCTTC
>TRBJ2-1|TRBD2|15|TRBV19|NA
CASSIDRGGYNEQFF
TGTGCCAGTAGTATCGACCGGGGGGGTTACAATGAGCAGTTCTTC
>TRBJ2-4|NA|12|TRBV2|NA
CASMGGVNIQYF
TGTGCCAGCATGGGCGGGGTTAACATTCAGTACTTC
>TRBJ2-3|TRBD2|16|TRBV5-1|NA
CASSANSGGAVDTQYF
TGCGCCAGCAGCGCTAATAGCGGGGGGGCCGTCGATACGCAGTATTTT
>TRBJ2-3|TRBD2|12|TRBV25-1|NA
CASSGGADTQYF
TGTGCCAGCAGCGGGGGGGCAGATACGCAGTATTTT
>TRBJ2-3|NA|14|TRBV11-2|NA
CASSLNLGTDTQYF
TGTGCCAGCAGCTTAAATTTAGGCACAGATACGCAGTATTTT
>TRBJ1-2|NA|15|TRBV28|NA
CASSLAREAVGGYTF
TGTGCCAGCAGTTTGGCAAGGGAGGCGGTAGGGGGCTACACCTTC
>TRBJ2-1|TRBD2|14|TRBV6-5|NA
CASVGLASYNEQFF
TGTGCCAGCGTCGGACTAGCGAGTTACAATGAGCAGTTCTTC
>TRBJ2-2|NA|13|TRBV7-9|few
CASSLASAGELFF
TGTGCCAGCAGCTTAGCGTCGGCCGGGGAGCTGTTTTTT
>TRBJ2-6|NA|17|TRBV28|NA
CASSFDRPLLGANVLTF
TGTGCCAGCAGTTTTGACAGGCCACTCTTGGGGGCCAACGTCCTGACTTTC
>TRBJ2-7|NA|12|TRBV10-3|NA
CAISEGGYEQYF
TGTGCCATCAGTGAGGGGGGGTACGAGCAGTACTTC
>TRBJ1-4|TRBD1|15|TRBV7-2|NA
CASSLNRGANEKLFF
TGTGCCAGCAGCCTGAACAGGGGGGCTAATGAAAAACTGTTTTTT
>TRBJ2-7|TRBD2|12|TRBV3-1/TRBV3-2|NA
CASSQSGGEQYF
TGTGCCAGCAGTCAGTCGGGGGGCGAGCAGTACTTC
>TRBJ1-5|NA|15|TRBV4-1|NA
CASSQDRRGNQPQHF
TGCGCCAGCAGCCAAGATCGAAGAGGGAATCAGCCCCAGCATTTT
>TRBJ2-7|TRBD2|14|TRBV6-5|once
CASSSGGDSYEQYF
TGTGCCAGTTCTAGCGGGGGGGACTCCTACGAGCAGTACTTC
>TRBJ1-2|TRBD1|16|TRBV19|NA
CASTNGTGVFNYGYTF
TGTGCCAGTACCAATGGGACAGGAGTTTTTAACTATGGCTACACCTTC
>TRBJ2-5|NA|15|TRBV5-1|NA
CASSPGRTGRETQYF
TGCGCCAGCAGCCCGGGGAGGACAGGCCGAGAGACCCAGTACTTC
>TRBJ1-4|NA|14|TRBV4-1|NA
CASSTPGGNEKLFF
TGCGCCAGCAGCACCCCCGGAGGTAATGAAAAACTGTTTTTT
>TRBJ1-5|TRBD1|18|TRBV15|NA
CATSRERYGTGELQPQHF
TGTGCCACCAGCAGGGAACGGTATGGGACAGGGGAATTACAGCCCCAGCATTTT
>TRBJ2-1|TRBD2|14|TRBV2|NA
CASTLAGAGDEQFF
TGTGCCAGTACATTAGCGGGAGCCGGGGATGAGCAGTTCTTC
>TRBJ2-1|NA|14|TRBV11-3|NA
CASSLSNILNEQFF
TGTGCCAGCAGCCTTAGTAATATTCTTAATGAGCAGTTCTTC
>TRBJ1-1|NA|18|TRBV7-8|NA
CASSLEAAALVWNTEAFF
TGTGCCAGCAGCTTAGAGGCCGCGGCGCTGGTCTGGAACACTGAAGCTTTCTTT
>TRBJ2-1|TRBD2|15|TRBV4-2|NA
CASSQLAGGYNEQFF
TGTGCCAGCAGCCAATTAGCGGGAGGCTACAATGAGCAGTTCTTC
>TRBJ1-2|TRBD1|14|TRBV5-6|NA
CASSPSTGWDGYTF
TGTGCCAGCAGCCCGTCGACAGGGTGGGATGGCTACACCTTC
>TRBJ1-3|TRBD1|16|TRBV5-1|once
CASRPTTGGRGNTIYF
TGCGCCAGCAGACCCACGACAGGGGGCCGTGGAAACACCATATATTTT
>TRBJ2-1|NA|16|TRBV2|NA
CASSEEITSSYNEQFF
TGTGCCAGCAGTGAGGAGATTACGAGCTCCTACAATGAGCAGTTCTTC
>TRBJ2-5|TRBD1|15|TRBV24-1|NA
CATSDSGQGRETQYF
TGTGCCACCAGTGATTCGGGACAGGGTCGAGAGACCCAGTACTTC
>TRBJ1-4|NA|14|TRBV25-1|NA
CASSPRAGDEKLFF
TGTGCCAGCAGTCCTAGGGCAGGGGACGAAAAACTGTTTTTT
>TRBJ2-2|TRBD1|14|TRBV6-5|NA
CASRVGGSTGELFF
TGTGCCAGCAGGGTAGGGGGCTCCACCGGGGAGCTGTTTTTT
>TRBJ1-2|NA|16|TRBV27|NA
CASSFTPQDRGDGYTF
TGTGCCAGCAGTTTTACCCCCCAGGACCGGGGAGATGGCTACACCTTC
>TRBJ2-1|TRBD1|15|TRBV13|NA
CASSSRGRRYNEQFF
TGTGCCAGCAGTTCTAGGGGGCGGAGGTACAATGAGCAGTTCTTC
>TRBJ1-2|TRBD1|14|TRBV6-2/TRBV6-3|once
CASSFGQGSYGYTF
TGTGCCAGCAGTTTCGGACAGGGAAGCTATGGCTACACCTTC
>TRBJ2-1|TRBD1|16|TRBV9|NA
CASSVDRGLYYNEQFF
TGTGCCAGCAGCGTTGACAGGGGCCTTTACTACAATGAGCAGTTCTTC
>TRBJ1-1|NA|15|TRBV18|NA
CASSPRKGGNTEAFF
TGTGCCAGCTCACCCAGGAAAGGGGGGAACACTGAAGCTTTCTTT
>TRBJ2-2|NA|15|TRBV6-6|NA
CASSWGGGRVGELFF
TGTGCCAGCAGCTGGGGGGGCGGTAGGGTCGGGGAGCTGTTTTTT
>TRBJ2-2|TRBD1|16|TRBV5-1|NA
CASSLRGGENTGELFF
TGCGCCAGCAGCTTACGAGGGGGCGAGAACACCGGGGAGCTGTTTTTT
>TRBJ2-1|TRBD2|16|TRBV19|NA
CASSPRLAGPYNEQFF
TGTGCCAGTAGTCCCCGACTAGCGGGACCCTACAATGAGCAGTTCTTC
>TRBJ2-5|TRBD2|17|TRBV3-1/TRBV3-2|NA
CASSRASGGLYQETQYF
TGTGCCAGCAGCCGGGCTAGCGGGGGGTTATACCAAGAGACCCAGTACTTC
>TRBJ2-6|NA|20|TRBV12-2|NA
CASRLATGTVSSSGANVLTF
TGTGCAAGTCGCTTAGCGACGGGGACAGTGTCTAGCTCTGGGGCCAACGTCCTGACTTTC
>TRBJ1-3|NA|15|TRBV6-5|NA
CASREGGISGNTIYF
TGTGCCAGCAGGGAGGGGGGGATCTCTGGAAACACCATATATTTT
>TRBJ2-3|NA|16|TRBV7-2|NA
CASSVVGSVSTDTQYF
TGTGCCAGCAGCGTGGTCGGTAGCGTCAGCACAGATACGCAGTATTTT
>TRBJ1-1|NA|14|TRBV6-4|once
CASSTHRDATEAFF
TGTGCCAGCAGTACCCACAGGGACGCCACTGAAGCTTTCTTT
>TRBJ2-5|TRBD2|18|TRBV27|few
CASSSLVGLAGGKETQYF
TGTGCCAGCAGTTCCCTCGTGGGACTGGCGGGGGGAAAAGAGACCCAGTACTTC
>TRBJ1-2|TRBD1|13|TRBV3-1/TRBV3-2|NA
CAQKSDRAHGYTF
TGTGCCCAAAAATCGGACAGGGCGCATGGCTACACCTTC
>TRBJ2-1|TRBD2|15|TRBV5-1|NA
CASSSTSGSIDEQFF
TGCGCCAGCTCATCGACTAGCGGGAGTATCGATGAGCAGTTCTTC
>TRBJ1-6|NA|15|TRBV9|once
CASSALDSGNSPLHF
TGTGCCAGCAGCGCCTTGGACAGCGGAAATTCACCCCTCCACTTT
>TRBJ1-5|NA|16|TRBV4-1|NA
CASSQDLTVSNQPQHF
TGCGCCAGCAGCCAAGATTTGACTGTTAGCAATCAGCCCCAGCATTTT
>TRBJ2-1|NA|12|TRBV20-1|NA
CSASDRDYEQFF
TGCAGTGCTAGTGACCGGGACTATGAGCAGTTCTTC
>TRBJ2-3|NA|16|TRBV2|NA
CASSEWAGLSTDTQYF
TGTGCCAGCAGTGAATGGGCGGGTTTGAGCACAGATACGCAGTATTTT
>TRBJ1-5|NA|18|TRBV4-2|NA
CASSQDPSDETGYQPQHF
TGTGCCAGCAGCCAAGACCCTTCTGATGAGACGGGTTATCAGCCCCAGCATTTT
>TRBJ2-1|NA|14|TRBV18|NA
CASSPSTGVDEQFF
TGTGCCAGCTCACCGTCGACGGGGGTTGATGAGCAGTTCTTC